A selection of T cell receptor beta chains follows, all from one sample in a study of identical twins. TCRdb ran MiXCR on the 5' RACE reads and lists one entry per CDR3 protein. The sample includes about 220,000 distinct CDR3 sequences, around 7.6% of them seen just once. Another study also made use of these data, one on yellow fever vaccine responses in identical twins.

Sequenced: CD8+ T cells sorted from blood. These receptors all stem from a woman under 30 in good health. The CDR3 runs from the conserved cysteine through the conserved F or W. Fields, in order: J gene, D gene, V gene, clone size, CDR3 protein. D genes are given only for firm matches. Size is omitted from some rows. Given values are once, few, many or a class for expanded clones.

J: TRBJ2-2
D: TRBD2
V: TRBV6-1
size: few
CDR3: CASNTGTSVVTGELFF

J: TRBJ2-5
D: -
V: TRBV24-1
size: few
CDR3: CATSSGPIHHF

J: TRBJ1-1
D: TRBD1
V: TRBV20-1
size: few
CDR3: CSARDRDRGIAEAFF

J: TRBJ2-5
D: -
V: TRBV5-5
size: -
CDR3: CASSLAGWPIRVLETQYF

J: TRBJ2-3
D: -
V: TRBV15
size: many
CDR3: CATSRDPGGTSTDTQYF

J: TRBJ1-6
D: -
V: TRBV6-5
size: -
CDR3: CASSLGRGNSPLHF

J: TRBJ2-5
D: -
V: TRBV6-1
size: -
CDR3: CASSPGLELGETQYF

J: TRBJ2-2
D: -
V: TRBV12-3/TRBV12-4
size: many
CDR3: CASSYGLYGELFF

J: TRBJ2-7
D: -
V: TRBV5-1
size: many
CDR3: CASTGSHYEQYF

J: TRBJ1-6
D: TRBD1
V: TRBV28
size: -
CDR3: CASSYLRTGFSPLHF

J: TRBJ2-5
D: TRBD2
V: TRBV4-1
size: -
CDR3: CASSRSGGVQETQYF

J: TRBJ2-1
D: -
V: TRBV6-1
size: many
CDR3: CASGEGGASYNEQFF

J: TRBJ2-1
D: TRBD2
V: TRBV7-9
size: -
CDR3: CASSRIGGTSHNEQFF

J: TRBJ2-7
D: -
V: TRBV5-1
size: many
CDR3: CASSLTRTGLSSYEQYF

J: TRBJ2-3
D: TRBD2
V: TRBV27
size: -
CDR3: CASSSPGWLAGDNSTDTQYF

J: TRBJ1-1
D: -
V: TRBV10-3
size: -
CDR3: CAISESFPNTEAFF